The clone carrying this T cell receptor beta chain was observed at least ten times. Its antigen is still unknown. The CDR3 runs 18 residues. Germline assignment: CDR1 SGHVS and CDR2 FNYEAQ. V lost 1 base and J lost 0, with 17 bases in between. In TCRdb, the reads were re-called with MiXCR into one record per CDR3 protein. The data hold approximately 910,000 distinct CDR3 sequences, with around 32% observed a single time. These data come from a study of T cell repertoires in cytomegalovirus infection. Specimen: cultured CD8+ T cells from PBMCs, collected from culture after CMV antigen stimulation. This TCR derives from a human donor in good health (CMV status not recorded). Some clones in this sample may be carry-over from other donors' samples. The genes are TRBV7-6 and TRBJ2-3; D not resolved. The CDR3 DNA reads TGTGCCAGCAGCTTAGAAGCAGGAAACCCCTCTAGCACAGATACGCAGTATTTT. It specifies CASSLEAGNPSSTDTQYF.